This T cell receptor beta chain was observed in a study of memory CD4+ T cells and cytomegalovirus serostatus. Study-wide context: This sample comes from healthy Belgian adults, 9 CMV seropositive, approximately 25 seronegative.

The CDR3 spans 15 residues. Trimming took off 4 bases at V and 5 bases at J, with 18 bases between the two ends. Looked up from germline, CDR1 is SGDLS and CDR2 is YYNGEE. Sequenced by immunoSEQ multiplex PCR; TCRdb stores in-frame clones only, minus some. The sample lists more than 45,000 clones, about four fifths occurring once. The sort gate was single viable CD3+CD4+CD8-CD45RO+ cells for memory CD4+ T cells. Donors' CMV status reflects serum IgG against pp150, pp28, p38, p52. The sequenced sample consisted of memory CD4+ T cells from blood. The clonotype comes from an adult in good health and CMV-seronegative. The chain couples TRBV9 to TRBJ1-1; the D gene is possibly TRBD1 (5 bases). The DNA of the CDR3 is TGTGCCAGCAGCAGAATGAAAGGGGTAGGGACTGAAGCTTTCTTT. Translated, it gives CASSRMKGVGTEAFF. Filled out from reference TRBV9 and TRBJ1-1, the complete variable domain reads DSGVTQTPKHLITATGQRVTLRCSPRSGDLSVYWYQQSLDQGLQFLIQYYNGEERAKGNILERFSAQQFPDLHSELNLSSLELGDSALYFCASSRMKGVGTEAFFGQGTRLTVV.